The source of this T cell receptor beta chain is a study of T cells in Graves' hyperthyroidism and ophthalmopathy. Study-wide points: Most thyroid clonotypes expanded above 0.001 were also detected in blood.

Note on this clonotype: The antigen remains undetermined.

Germline loops: CDR1 LNHDA, CDR2 SQIVND (reference sequence). This CDR3 comprises 16 residues. Trimming cost V 2 bases and J 2 bases, with 15 bases left between them. Amplified TCR beta CDR3 regions derived from RNA transcripts. The HTBI primer set served for first-round RT-PCR of the TCR CDR3. MiXCR was run by TCRdb on the multiplex PCR reads, yielding one entry per CDR3 protein. The table records around 580,000 distinct CDR3 sequences, approximately 44% of them present only once. The patients, who ranged from 18 to 65 in age, presented with newly diagnosed hyperthyroidism lasting under 2 months. Lactation, pregnancy, other autoimmune disease or uncontrolled infection led to exclusion of patients.

The sequenced sample consisted of peripheral blood or thyroid tissue (not recorded which). The origin of this receptor is a woman aged 18 to 35 with Graves' hyperthyroidism. The chain combines TRBV19 with TRBJ1-1; D possibly corresponds to TRBD1 (5 bases). The DNA for the CDR3 is TGTGCCAGTAGTATATCTCCGGTCAGGACAAACACTGAAGCTTTCTTT. Translating gives CASSISPVRTNTEAFF.